A single sample gave rise to the 14 T cell receptor beta chains below, sequenced in a study of blood T cell repertoires in COVID-19. Sequenced by immunoSEQ multiplex PCR; TCRdb stores in-frame clones only, minus some. The repertoire holds over 250,000 clones, with roughly 85% as singletons. Sequenced input: peripheral blood. These TCRs come from a man in his forties or fifties with active or convalescent COVID-19.

V is TRBV13 and J is TRBJ2-7; 12 bases are a match to TRBD2. The CDR3 is 19 residues long. Germline assignment: CDR1 PRHDT and CDR2 FYEKMQ (reference sequence). Germline trimming cut 5 bases from V and 0 bases from J; bases unmatched to any gene: 14. The CDR3 region is CASSQTTTSGSGGSYEQYF. CDR3 coding DNA: TGTGCCAGCAGCCAAACGACGACTAGCGGGAGCGGTGGCTCCTACGAGCAGTACTTC.

V is TRBV6-6 and J is TRBJ1-2, with 7 bases fitting TRBD1. The germline gives CDR1 MNHNY, CDR2 SVGAGI (reference sequence). This CDR3 has 16 amino acids. The V segment lost 2 bases and the J segment 0 bases; nucleotides outside the gene matches: 6. The CDR3 protein is CASSYDRDRANYGYTF. In DNA form, the CDR3 reads TGTGCCAGCAGTTACGACCGGGACAGAGCTAACTATGGCTACACCTTC.

The chain has TRBV9 and TRBJ2-1; 7 bases line up with TRBD2. There are 16 residues in the CDR3. Trimming took 2 bases from V and 0 from J; bases not matched to a gene: 5. Germline lookup yields CDR1 SGDLS and CDR2 YYNGEE. CDR3 sequence: CASSVAGDTSYNEQFF. CDR3 DNA: TGTGCCAGCAGCGTGGCGGGAGATACCTCCTACAATGAGCAGTTCTTC.

This rearrangement joins TRBV4-2 to TRBJ2-7; TRBD2 agrees at 12 bases. CDR1 is LGHNA, CDR2 YNFKEQ, per germline. CDR3 length: 14 amino acids. The junction had 3 bases not matched to a gene; V was cut back by 5 bases and J by 4 bases. The CDR3 is CASSSLAGGYEQYF. CDR3 nucleotides: TGTGCCAGCAGCAGCCTAGCGGGAGGGTACGAGCAGTACTTC.

The J gene is TRBJ1-5, the V gene TRBV28, with a possible D match to TRBD1 (5 bases). Trimming stripped 5 bases from V and 0 bases from J, with 11 bases between. Germline V CDR1 and CDR2: MDHEN, SYDVKM. The CDR3 length is 15 residues. CDR3 sequence (DNA): TGTGCCAGCAGTCTGGACACCGATAGCAATCAGCCCCAGCATTTT. It encodes CASSLDTDSNQPQHF. Full variable domain (remainder filled in from reference TRBV28 and TRBJ1-5): DVKVTQSSRYLVKRTGEKVFLECVQDMDHENMFWYRQDPGLGLRLIYFSYDVKMKEKGDIPEGYSVSREKKERFSLILESASTNQTSMYLCASSLDTDSNQPQHFGDGTRLSIL.

The chain links TRBV5-1 to TRBJ2-5, with TRBD1 identical over 7 bases. Looked up from germline, CDR1 is SGHRS and CDR2 is YFSETQ. Trimming took 0 bases from V and 2 from J; bases not matched to a gene: 1. CDR3 length: 14 residues. CDR3 region: CASSLAGQQETQYF. The CDR3 region has the DNA TGCGCCAGCAGCTTGGCGGGACAGCAAGAGACCCAGTACTTC. The whole variable domain, filled in from reference TRBV5-1 and TRBJ2-5, reads KAGVTQTPRYLIKTRGQQVTLSCSPISGHRSVSWYQQTPGQGLQFLFEYFSETQRNKGNFPGRFSGRQFSNSRSEMNVSTLELGDSALYLCASSLAGQQETQYFGPGTRLLVL.

The chain combines TRBV10-3 with TRBJ2-3, with 8 bases fitting TRBD2. The CDR3 spans 15 residues. V dropped 2 bases and J dropped 3; count of bases not matched to a gene: 4. Germline V gives CDR1 ENHRY, CDR2 SYGVKD. The CDR3, as DNA: TGTGCCATCAGTGAGGGCGGGGGGCGAACAGATACGCAGTATTTT. Translation: CAISEGGGRTDTQYF.

This chain links TRBV2 with TRBJ2-7; perhaps TRBD2 as D (5 bases). This CDR3 has 12 amino acids. The V and J ends lost 5 bases and 4 bases respectively, with 9 bases between them. Germline CDR1 and CDR2: SNHLY and FYNNEI. In DNA form, the CDR3 reads TGTGCCAGCAGTCAACTAGGGTACGAGCAGTACTTC. Translated, it gives CASSQLGYEQYF.

The CDR3 here is CASSQPQGGYEQYF. The CDR3 DNA reads as TGTGCCAGCAGTCAACCACAGGGAGGGTACGAGCAGTACTTC. The chain carries TRBV5-6 and TRBJ2-7; D possibly corresponds to TRBD2 (7 bases). The V end lost 5 bases, the J end lost 4 bases, and 16 bases lay between the germline ends. The V gene's germline CDR1 is SGHDT and CDR2 YYEEEE. The CDR3 is 14 residues long. The whole variable domain, remainder taken from reference TRBV5-6 and TRBJ2-7, is DAGVTQSPTHLIKTRGQQVTLRCSPKSGHDTVSWYQQALGQGPQFIFQYYEEEERQRGNFPDRFSGHQFPNYSSELNVNALLLGDSALYLCASSQPQGGYEQYFGPGTRLTVT.

The chain is built from TRBV19 and TRBJ1-5; no reliable D call. The CDR3 is made up of 15 amino acids. Germline values: CDR1 LNHDA, CDR2 SQIVND (reference sequence). Trimming cost V 4 bases and J 0 bases, with 10 bases left between them. This CDR3 is CASSTRGDSNQPQHF. The CDR3 DNA reads as TGTGCCAGTAGTACTCGTGGAGATAGCAATCAGCCCCAGCATTTT.

The V gene is TRBV7-3, the J gene TRBJ2-7; D is possibly TRBD2 (5 bases). CDR1 and CDR2 from the germline V gene are SGHTA and FQGTGA. CDR3 length equals 15 residues. Between the trimmed V and J ends, which lost 2 bases and 4 bases, there was a span of 15 bases. The CDR3 DNA is TGTGCCAGCAGCTTATTTGCGGGCGATTGGTACGAGCAGTACTTC. Translation gives CASSLFAGDWYEQYF.

The chain joins TRBV4-3 to TRBJ2-3; tentatively, D is TRBD2 (6 bases). V dropped 3 bases and J dropped 5 bases, with 15 bases sitting between them. CDR1 LGHNA and CDR2 YSLEER come from the germline V gene. This CDR3 is built from 15 residues. In DNA form, the CDR3 reads TGCGCCAGCAGCCAGGAGCGGGCGGCGGGAGATACGCAGTATTTT. It specifies CASSQERAAGDTQYF.

CDR3 DNA sequence: TGTGCCAGCAGTTACCGGAACAGGGAGCAAGAAAAACTGTTTTTT. It is translated as CASSYRNREQEKLFF. The rearrangement links TRBV6-6 to TRBJ1-4, with a possible D match to TRBD1 (6 bases). The germline V and J ends were trimmed by 2 bases and 8 bases, with 15 bases remaining between them. This CDR3 contains 15 residues. Germline CDR1 is MNHNY and CDR2 is SVGAGI (reference sequence).

The chain has TRBV28 and TRBJ1-5; possibly TRBD1 for D (6 bases). V gave up 8 bases and J gave up 3 bases, with 20 bases separating them. This CDR3 comprises 16 residues. Germline assignment: CDR1 MDHEN and CDR2 SYDVKM. This chain's CDR3 is CASQTKQQGYNQPQHF. CDR3 DNA sequence: TGTGCCAGCCAAACCAAGCAACAGGGATACAATCAGCCCCAGCATTTT.